Listed below are T cell receptor beta chains from one sample, sequenced in a study of CD8 T cells in Susac syndrome. TCRdb re-called the immunoSEQ multiplex PCR reads through MiXCR, storing one row per CDR3 protein. The table records about 440,000 distinct CDR3 sequences, 85% of them present only once. Sequencing was performed on CD8+ T cells from PBMCs. Receptors originate from a human donor with multiple sclerosis. The conserved cysteine and the conserved F or W are not part of the CDR3 here. The order of the fields is clone size, J gene, V gene, CDR3 protein. Clone size is stated in some rows and not others, as once, few, many or a class when expanded.

-	TRBJ1-2	TRBV15	ATSRDLGAYGYT
once	TRBJ2-7	TRBV11-2	ASSLVPRGLDEQY
-	TRBJ2-7	TRBV3-1	ASSQEEGGIHEQY
-	TRBJ2-3	TRBV28	ASIPNPDLTDTQY
-	TRBJ2-7	TRBV12-3/TRBV12-4	ASSLVPGDVGYEQY
-	TRBJ2-7	TRBV27	ASSWSRDHYEQY
-	TRBJ2-3	TRBV7-9	ASSTRDRDVDTQY
-	TRBJ2-5	TRBV27	ASSPGTYQETQY
-	TRBJ2-1	TRBV19	ASSIALEYNEQF
once	TRBJ2-2	TRBV10-2	ASREISNTGELF
once	TRBJ2-7	TRBV19	ASKESATLYEQY
-	TRBJ2-5	TRBV30	AWRGGSGQETQY
-	TRBJ1-1	TRBV5-1	ASSALGLHMNTEAF
-	TRBJ2-1	TRBV28	ASGFYNEQF
-	TRBJ1-5	TRBV27	ASSFLGSGNQPQH
-	TRBJ2-1	TRBV6-1	ASKLADAYDEQF
-	TRBJ1-2	TRBV6-5	ASSYTFPGQQIYGYT
-	TRBJ1-2	TRBV3-1	ASSQEGREWGYT
-	TRBJ2-1	TRBV9	ATTPSDSEQF
-	TRBJ2-3	TRBV9	ASSVNGGGWGTDTQY
-	TRBJ2-7	TRBV27	ASSFSLKGYEQY
-	TRBJ1-1	TRBV27	ASSGRGQQLGDTEAF
-	TRBJ2-5	TRBV27	ASSLWFGRAWGTQY
-	TRBJ1-1	TRBV5-1	ASRLTGDVEAF
-	TRBJ1-1	TRBV11-2	ASSLFGFGNTEAF
-	TRBJ1-5	TRBV27	ASSSRADSGQPQH
-	TRBJ1-6	TRBV3-1	ASSPFRAGQVNSPLH
-	TRBJ2-2	TRBV20-1	SARTGALTGELF
-	TRBJ2-7	TRBV28	ASSFSRGGWGEQY
once	TRBJ2-1	TRBV25-1	ASSIIAGAGNEQF
-	TRBJ2-1	TRBV28	ASGQPRGNEQF
-	TRBJ2-7	TRBV3-1	ASSPPSGREGLAHEQY
-	TRBJ1-5	TRBV19	ASSIGTPNQPQH
-	TRBJ2-1	TRBV27	ASSHGTSGSYNEQF
-	TRBJ2-1	TRBV7-6	ASSLGGLAGNEQF
-	TRBJ2-1	TRBV20-1	SAREPTGALWYNEQF
-	TRBJ1-4	TRBV6-5	ASSFSSAVDGATNEKLF
-	TRBJ1-1	TRBV4-1	ASSHLGGGSLNTEAF
-	TRBJ2-2	TRBV27	ASKGVAEAGTGELF
-	TRBJ2-7	TRBV27	ASSLVGQGFLSYEQY
-	TRBJ2-7	TRBV5-1	ASTGDKFYEQY
-	TRBJ2-3	TRBV6-5	ASSPDGGLDTQY
-	TRBJ2-3	TRBV11-3	ASSKRGDTQY
-	TRBJ2-7	TRBV29-1	SVVGTDDASYEQY
-	TRBJ2-7	TRBV4-1	ASSKFLLTSYEQY
-	TRBJ1-1	TRBV20-1	SAPQTDGNVEAF
-	TRBJ2-5	TRBV11-2	ASSRRTALEAQY
few	TRBJ2-7	TRBV6-1	ASSTRPSSAYEQY
-	TRBJ2-1	TRBV29-1	SVLSGVTYNEQF
-	TRBJ1-2	TRBV27	ASSLSGQGNGYT
-	TRBJ1-2	TRBV5-4	ASSASPGGPNYGYT
once	TRBJ2-7	TRBV7-2	ASSFPKTSGRANPYEQY
-	TRBJ1-4	TRBV4-1	ASSQGAGPGNEKLF
-	TRBJ1-3	TRBV7-6	ASGLTGPGNTIY
once	TRBJ1-2	TRBV27	ASSPLGGDGYT
-	TRBJ2-1	TRBV27	ASSIGLAVYNEQF
-	TRBJ2-7	TRBV14	ASSQGFEGIYYEQY
-	TRBJ2-7	TRBV2	ASSEALLYEQY